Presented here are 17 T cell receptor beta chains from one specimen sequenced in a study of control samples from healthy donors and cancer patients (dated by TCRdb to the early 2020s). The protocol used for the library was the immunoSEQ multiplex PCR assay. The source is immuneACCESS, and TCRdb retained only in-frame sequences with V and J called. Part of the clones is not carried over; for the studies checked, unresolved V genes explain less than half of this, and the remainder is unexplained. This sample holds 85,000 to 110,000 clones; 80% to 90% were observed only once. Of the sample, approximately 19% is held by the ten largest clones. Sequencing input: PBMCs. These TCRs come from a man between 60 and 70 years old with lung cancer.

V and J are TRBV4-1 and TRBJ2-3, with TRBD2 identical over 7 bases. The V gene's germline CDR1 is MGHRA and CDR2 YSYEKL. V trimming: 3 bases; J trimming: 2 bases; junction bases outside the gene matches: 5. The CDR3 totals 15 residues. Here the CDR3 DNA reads TGCGCCAGCAGCCAGCGCGGGAGAGTCACAGATACGCAGTATTTT. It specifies CASSQRGRVTDTQYF.

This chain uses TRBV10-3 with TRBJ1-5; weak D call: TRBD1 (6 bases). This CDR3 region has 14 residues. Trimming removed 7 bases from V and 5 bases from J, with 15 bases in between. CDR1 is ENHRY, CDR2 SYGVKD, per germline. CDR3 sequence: CAIKGVGGDQPQHF. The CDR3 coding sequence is TGTGCCATCAAGGGGGTGGGGGGAGATCAGCCCCAGCATTTT.

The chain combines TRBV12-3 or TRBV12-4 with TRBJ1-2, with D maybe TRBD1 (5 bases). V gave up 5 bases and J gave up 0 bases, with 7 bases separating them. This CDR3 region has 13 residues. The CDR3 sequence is CASSPTANYGYTF. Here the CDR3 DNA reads TGTGCCAGCAGTCCGACAGCTAACTATGGCTACACCTTC.

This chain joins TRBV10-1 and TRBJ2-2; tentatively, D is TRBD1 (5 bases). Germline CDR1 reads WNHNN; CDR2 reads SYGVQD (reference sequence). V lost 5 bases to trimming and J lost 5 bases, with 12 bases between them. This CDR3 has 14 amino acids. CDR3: CASSFFQGTGELFF. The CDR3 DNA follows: TGCGCCAGCAGTTTTTTCCAGGGAACCGGGGAGCTGTTTTTT.

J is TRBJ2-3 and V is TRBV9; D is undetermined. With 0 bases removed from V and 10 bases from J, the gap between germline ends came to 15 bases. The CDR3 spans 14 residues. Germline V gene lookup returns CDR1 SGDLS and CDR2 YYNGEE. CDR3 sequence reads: CASSVANTVTAQYF. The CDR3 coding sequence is TGTGCCAGCAGCGTAGCCAACACGGTCACCGCGCAGTATTTT. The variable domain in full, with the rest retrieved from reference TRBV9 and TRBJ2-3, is DSGVTQTPKHLITATGQRVTLRCSPRSGDLSVYWYQQSLDQGLQFLIQYYNGEERAKGNILERFSAQQFPDLHSELNLSSLELGDSALYFCASSVANTVTAQYFGPGTRLTVL.

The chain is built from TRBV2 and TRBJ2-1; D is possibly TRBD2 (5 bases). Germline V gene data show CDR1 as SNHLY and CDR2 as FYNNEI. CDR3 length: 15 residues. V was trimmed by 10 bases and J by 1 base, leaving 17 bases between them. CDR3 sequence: CATTPGSSSYNEQFF. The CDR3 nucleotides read TGTGCCACCACACCGGGGTCTAGTTCCTACAATGAGCAGTTCTTC.

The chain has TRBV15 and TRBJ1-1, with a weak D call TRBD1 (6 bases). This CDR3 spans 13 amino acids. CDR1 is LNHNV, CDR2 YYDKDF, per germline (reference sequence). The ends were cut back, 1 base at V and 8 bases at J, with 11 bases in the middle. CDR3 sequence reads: CATSRVEGDEAFF. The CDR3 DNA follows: TGTGCCACCAGCAGAGTGGAGGGGGACGAAGCTTTCTTT.

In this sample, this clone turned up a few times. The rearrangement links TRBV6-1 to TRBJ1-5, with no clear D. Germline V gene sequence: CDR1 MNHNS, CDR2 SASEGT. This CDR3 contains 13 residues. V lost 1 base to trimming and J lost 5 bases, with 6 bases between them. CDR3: CASSEGADQPQHF. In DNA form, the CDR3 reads TGTGCCAGCAGTGAAGGGGCAGATCAGCCCCAGCATTTT.

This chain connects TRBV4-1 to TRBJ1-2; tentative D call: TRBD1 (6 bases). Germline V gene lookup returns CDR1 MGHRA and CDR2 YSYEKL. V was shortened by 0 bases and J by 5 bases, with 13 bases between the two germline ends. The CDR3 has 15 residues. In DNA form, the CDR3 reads TGCGCCAGCAGCCAAGATCAGGGGTCTCCGTATGGCTACACCTTC. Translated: CASSQDQGSPYGYTF.

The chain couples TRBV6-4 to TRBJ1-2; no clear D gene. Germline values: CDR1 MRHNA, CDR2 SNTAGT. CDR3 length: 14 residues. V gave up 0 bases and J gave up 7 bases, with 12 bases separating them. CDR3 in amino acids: CASSDSDRGGGYTF. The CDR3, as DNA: TGTGCCAGCAGTGACTCCGATCGAGGCGGTGGCTACACCTTC.

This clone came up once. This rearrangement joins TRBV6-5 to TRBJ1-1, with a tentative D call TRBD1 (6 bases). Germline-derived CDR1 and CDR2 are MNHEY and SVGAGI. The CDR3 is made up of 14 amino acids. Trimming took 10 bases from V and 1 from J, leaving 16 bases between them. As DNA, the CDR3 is TGTGCCACACAAAGGGGGGTCGCGAACACTGAAGCTTTCTTT. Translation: CATQRGVANTEAFF.

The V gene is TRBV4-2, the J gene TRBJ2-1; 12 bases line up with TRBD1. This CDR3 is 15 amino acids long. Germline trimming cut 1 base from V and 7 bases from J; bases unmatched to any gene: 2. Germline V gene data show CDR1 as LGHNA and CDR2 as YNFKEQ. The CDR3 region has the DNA TGTGCCAGCAGCCAAGGGGACAGGGGGCGGAATGAGCAGTTCTTC. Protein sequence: CASSQGDRGRNEQFF.

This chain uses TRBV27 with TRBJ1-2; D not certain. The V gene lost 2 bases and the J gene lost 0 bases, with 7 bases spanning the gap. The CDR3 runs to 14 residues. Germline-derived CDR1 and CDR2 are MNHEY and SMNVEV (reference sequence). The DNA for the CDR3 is TGTGCCAGCAGTTTAGGATACGCTAACTATGGCTACACCTTC. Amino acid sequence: CASSLGYANYGYTF.

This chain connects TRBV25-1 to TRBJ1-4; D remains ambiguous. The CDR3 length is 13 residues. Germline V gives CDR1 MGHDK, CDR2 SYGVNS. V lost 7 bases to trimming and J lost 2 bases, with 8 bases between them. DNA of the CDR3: TGTGCCAGCAAACGGGGTACTAATGAAAAACTGTTTTTT. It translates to CASKRGTNEKLFF. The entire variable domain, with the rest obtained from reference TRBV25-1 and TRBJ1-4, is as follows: EADIYQTPRYLVIGTGKKITLECSQTMGHDKMYWYQQDPGMELHLIHYSYGVNSTEKGDLSSESTVSRIRTEHFPLTLESARPSHTSQYLCASKRGTNEKLFFGSGTQLSVL.

CDR3 nucleotides: TGTGCCAGTCGCTGGGAGGGAGGGGAGAACACTGAAGCTTTCTTT. As protein: CASRWEGGENTEAFF. The genes are TRBV2 and TRBJ1-1, with D possibly matching TRBD1 (5 bases). This CDR3 spans 15 amino acids. Germline V gives CDR1 SNHLY, CDR2 FYNNEI. V lost 9 bases and J 1 base, leaving 18 bases between the germline ends.

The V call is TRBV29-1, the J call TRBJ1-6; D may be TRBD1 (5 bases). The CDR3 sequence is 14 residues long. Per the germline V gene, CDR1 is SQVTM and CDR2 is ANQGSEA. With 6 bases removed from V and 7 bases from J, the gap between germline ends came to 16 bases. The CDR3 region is CSVQIGTANSPLHF. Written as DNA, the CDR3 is TGCAGCGTCCAAATCGGGACCGCAAATTCACCCCTCCACTTT.

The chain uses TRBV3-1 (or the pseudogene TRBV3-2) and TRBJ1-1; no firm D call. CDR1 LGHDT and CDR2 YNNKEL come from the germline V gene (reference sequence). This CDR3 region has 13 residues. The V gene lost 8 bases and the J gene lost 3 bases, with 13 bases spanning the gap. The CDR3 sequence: CASGTSSYTEAFF. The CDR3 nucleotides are TGTGCCAGCGGTACAAGTAGCTACACTGAAGCTTTCTTT.